These 20 T cell receptor beta chains came from one sample sequenced in a study of T cell responses to AZD1222 COVID-19 vaccine. Assay used: immunoSEQ multiplex PCR; TCRdb lists only in-frame clones, some missing. The sample includes fewer than 100,000 clones, roughly 80% seen only once; the top ten take approximately 15%. Sequencing used peripheral blood, obtained 28 days after the second AZD1222 dose. The receptors stem from an adult who received the AZD1222 COVID-19 vaccine.

V usage is TRBV25-1 and J usage is TRBJ1-1; TRBD1 matches 7 bases. This CDR3 region has 17 residues. Germline V lookup: CDR1 MGHDK, CDR2 SYGVNS. J gave up 3 bases and V 2 bases, and 12 bases lay outside the gene matches. CDR3 nucleotide sequence: TGTGCCAGCAGTGAACAGCAGGGGGAAAAGAAGGACACTGAAGCTTTCTTT. It translates to CASSEQQGEKKDTEAFF.

J is TRBJ2-1 and V is TRBV6-5; D gene ambiguous. Trimming stripped 3 bases from V and 4 bases from J, with 16 bases between. Germline-derived CDR1 and CDR2 are MNHEY and SVGAGI. The CDR3 loop spans 16 amino acids. The CDR3 is CASSYSPEADYNEQFF. The CDR3, as DNA: TGTGCCAGCAGTTATTCCCCCGAGGCGGATTACAATGAGCAGTTCTTC.

The rearrangement links TRBV9 to TRBJ2-3; TRBD2 aligns across 11 bases. CDR3 length: 19 residues. The V segment lost 0 bases and the J segment 0 bases; nucleotides outside the gene matches: 9. Germline lookup yields CDR1 SGDLS and CDR2 YYNGEE. CDR3 sequence (DNA): TGTGCCAGCAGCGTAGAATTGGAGGGACTAGCGGCTAGCACAGATACGCAGTATTTT. Protein product: CASSVELEGLAASTDTQYF.

In DNA form, the CDR3 reads TGTGCCAGCAGCTTAACTGGCCCTCAGACACCCCTCCACTTT. This codes for CASSLTGPQTPLHF. The chain combines TRBV7-2 with TRBJ1-6; D is ambiguous. CDR3 length equals 14 residues. The V gene lost 2 bases and the J gene lost 11 bases, with 13 bases spanning the gap. CDR1 is SGHTA and CDR2 is FQGNSA in the germline V gene.

This chain joins TRBV19 and TRBJ2-4; D is unresolved. CDR3 length equals 15 residues. V was cut by 4 bases and J by 0 bases, with 10 bases left in between. Germline V gene sequence: CDR1 LNHDA, CDR2 SQIVND (reference sequence). The CDR3 region is CASSREQLAKNIQYF. CDR3 DNA: TGTGCCAGTAGTAGGGAACAGCTAGCCAAAAACATTCAGTACTTC.

The chain carries TRBV11-2 and TRBJ1-5, with 7 bases that match TRBD1. Germline loops: CDR1 SGHAT, CDR2 FQNNGV. V was clipped by 5 bases and J by 6 bases; unmatched bases: 7. This CDR3 comprises 14 residues. CDR3 nucleotide sequence: TGTGCCAGCAGCCCTGACAGGGAGGTTCAGCCCCAGCATTTT. This gives the protein CASSPDREVQPQHF.

Written as DNA, the CDR3 is TGTGCCAGCAGTCCACGTATTGGAAACACCATATATTTT. Its protein is CASSPRIGNTIYF. V usage is TRBV5-6 and J usage is TRBJ1-3; D ambiguous. The CDR3 consists of 13 residues. Deletions cut 5 bases from V and 3 bases from J, with 9 bases between. Germline loops: CDR1 SGHDT, CDR2 YYEEEE. The whole variable domain, remainder taken from reference TRBV5-6 and TRBJ1-3, is DAGVTQSPTHLIKTRGQQVTLRCSPKSGHDTVSWYQQALGQGPQFIFQYYEEEERQRGNFPDRFSGHQFPNYSSELNVNALLLGDSALYLCASSPRIGNTIYFGEGSWLTVV.

The V call is TRBV10-3, the J call TRBJ1-3; TRBD1 might be the D (6 bases). Trimming shortened V by 4 bases and J by 0 bases, and 13 bases separated the two germline ends. Per germline, CDR1 ENHRY and CDR2 SYGVKD. CDR3 length: 16 residues. The CDR3 is CAISGQELSSGNTIYF. The CDR3, as DNA: TGTGCCATCAGTGGACAGGAGTTGAGCTCTGGAAACACCATATATTTT.

V gene TRBV18 combines with J gene TRBJ1-4; possible D gene TRBD1, 5 bases. V was shortened by 3 bases and J by 7 bases, with 12 bases between the two germline ends. Germline loops: CDR1 KGHSH, CDR2 LQKENI. CDR3 length: 14 amino acids. CDR3: CASSPGSRGEKLFF. In nucleotides, the CDR3 is TGTGCCAGCTCACCTGGCTCAAGGGGTGAAAAACTGTTTTTT.

The V call is TRBV14, the J call TRBJ2-4, with a weak D call TRBD2 (5 bases). The CDR3 length is 16 residues. Trimming took 1 base from V and 0 from J, leaving 10 bases between them. The V gene's germline CDR1 is SGHDN and CDR2 FVKESK. CDR3 coding DNA: TGTGCCAGCAGCCAAGGAAGCGGACTAGCCAAAAACATTCAGTACTTC. Translated, it gives CASSQGSGLAKNIQYF. Filled out from reference TRBV14 and TRBJ2-4, the complete variable domain reads EAGVTQFPSHSVIEKGQTVTLRCDPISGHDNLYWYRRVMGKEIKFLLHFVKESKQDESGMPNNRFLAERTGGTYSTLKVQPAELEDSGVYFCASSQGSGLAKNIQYFGAGTRLSVL.

This chain joins TRBV6-5 and TRBJ1-2; D is ambiguous. CDR3 length: 13 residues. CDR1 is MNHEY and CDR2 is SVGAGI in the germline V gene. V dropped 4 bases and J dropped 6 bases, with 12 bases sitting between them. The CDR3 spells CASSSPGMHGYTF. The DNA of the CDR3 is TGTGCCAGCAGTTCTCCGGGGATGCATGGCTACACCTTC.

The chain uses TRBV4-1 and TRBJ2-4; 7 bases line up with TRBD2. From germline, CDR1 is MGHRA and CDR2 YSYEKL. J gave up 0 bases and V 4 bases, and 18 bases lay outside the gene matches. The CDR3 covers 20 residues. The CDR3 DNA reads TGCGCCAGCAGCCTACAAGTTGTTCTAGCGGAGGGGATAGCCAAAAACATTCAGTACTTC. Translation gives CASSLQVVLAEGIAKNIQYF.

The rearrangement joins TRBV7-3 to TRBJ2-1; 9 nucleotides agree with TRBD2. After removal of 3 bases from V and 4 bases from J, the junction contained 7 bases not matched to a gene. This CDR3 comprises 16 residues. Germline V gene data show CDR1 as SGHTA and CDR2 as FQGTGA. This chain's CDR3 is CASSFSSGESYNEQFF. The CDR3 nucleotides read TGTGCCAGCAGCTTCTCTAGCGGGGAATCTTACAATGAGCAGTTCTTC.

The chain joins TRBV5-6 to TRBJ2-5; no firm D call. The CDR3 is 12 residues long. Germline loops: CDR1 SGHDT, CDR2 YYEEEE. Trimming stripped 4 bases from V and 5 bases from J, with 9 bases between. The DNA for the CDR3 is TGTGCCAGCAGCCCTGCTTTCGAGACCCAGTACTTC. It is translated as CASSPAFETQYF. Looking up the rest from reference TRBV5-6 and TRBJ2-5 gives the full variable domain: DAGVTQSPTHLIKTRGQQVTLRCSPKSGHDTVSWYQQALGQGPQFIFQYYEEEERQRGNFPDRFSGHQFPNYSSELNVNALLLGDSALYLCASSPAFETQYFGPGTRLLVL.

V usage is TRBV19 and J usage is TRBJ2-7; D is possibly TRBD2 (5 bases). V was trimmed by 3 bases and J by 6 bases, leaving 6 bases between them. The CDR3 sequence is 11 residues long. Germline V gene data show CDR1 as LNHDA and CDR2 as SQIVND (reference sequence). The CDR3 reads CASSIGGEQYF. The CDR3 nucleotides are TGTGCCAGTAGTATCGGAGGCGAGCAGTACTTC.

This chain joins TRBV5-1 and TRBJ2-1; TRBD1 is a possible D gene (6 bases). This CDR3 region has 14 residues. V was trimmed by 7 bases and J by 4 bases, leaving 15 bases between them. Germline V lookup: CDR1 SGHRS, CDR2 YFSETQ. Written as DNA, the CDR3 is TGCGCCAGCGCCAGGGACAATTCTTACAATGAGCAGTTCTTC. This encodes CASARDNSYNEQFF. Variable domain in full (rest from reference TRBV5-1 and TRBJ2-1): KAGVTQTPRYLIKTRGQQVTLSCSPISGHRSVSWYQQTPGQGLQFLFEYFSETQRNKGNFPGRFSGRQFSNSRSEMNVSTLELGDSALYLCASARDNSYNEQFFGPGTRLTVL.

Here the CDR3 DNA reads TGTGCCAGCAGCGTCGGACAGGGAGAGACCCAGTACTTC. Amino acids: CASSVGQGETQYF. The chain uses TRBV9 and TRBJ2-5, with TRBD1 matching over 8 bases. The CDR3 runs 13 residues. J was trimmed by 4 bases and V by 2 bases; bases with no gene match: 1. CDR1 is SGDLS and CDR2 is YYNGEE in the germline V gene.

The rearrangement joins TRBV18 to TRBJ1-2, with TRBD1 matching 9 bases. The germline gives CDR1 KGHSH, CDR2 LQKENI. The CDR3 extends over 14 amino acids. V shed 8 bases, J shed 6 bases, and the junction held 10 bases outside the gene matches. CDR3 coding DNA: TGTGCCAGCCGCCCCTTACAGGGGGCGGATGGCTACACCTTC. It yields the protein CASRPLQGADGYTF.

The V and J genes are TRBV19 and TRBJ1-5; no firm D call. Germline V gives CDR1 LNHDA, CDR2 SQIVND (reference sequence). The V gene lost 5 bases and the J gene lost 4 bases, with 12 bases spanning the gap. This CDR3 has 14 amino acids. For the CDR3, the DNA is TGTGCCAGTAGTCCATCAGTGAATAATCAGCCCCAGCATTTT. Protein product: CASSPSVNNQPQHF.

The chain employs TRBV20-1 and TRBJ2-5, with D perhaps TRBD1 or TRBD2 (6 bases each). The V gene lost 5 bases and the J gene lost 5 bases, with 9 bases spanning the gap. CDR1 and CDR2 (germline): DFQATT, SNEGSKA (reference sequence). The CDR3 is 11 amino acids. CDR3 coding DNA: TGCAGTGCTCGAGGGGGGGAGACCCAGTACTTC. Translated: CSARGGETQYF.